The T cell receptor beta chain described here comes from a study of response to subunit inactivated influenza vaccine (dated by TCRdb to 2016 to 2019). As for the study more broadly: To follow how T cells responded to a trivalent subunit inactivated influenza vaccine, the researchers relied on deep quantitative profiling of the T cell receptor repertoire.

From its cysteine to its phenylalanine, the CDR3 spans 16 amino acids. This entry keeps only the CDR3 DNA: 48 bases, framed from base 1. The V and J ends are trimmed by 3 bases and 8 bases, leaving 20 bases between them. Via the germline V gene, CDR1 is LGHNA and CDR2 YSLEER. The library was produced with RT-PCR. The instrument given in TCRdb is Illumina HiSeq 2500. Clones were called with MiXCR by TCRdb after fastp trimmed the public reads at Q25, and only in-frame beta chains were retained. Every distinct CDR3 protein forms one entry, paired with its most common genes and DNA. The sample table holds over 800,000 distinct CDR3 sequences, of which less than 25% were seen once. The ten largest clonotypes hold roughly 10% of the sample. On the study overall, not on this receptor specifically: The authors proposed that each seasonal influenza vaccination may bring in only a limited number of new T cells.

This clonotype showed up just a few times. Its antigen target is currently unknown. The input lacks base qualities; no much larger clone sits a single base away. The rearrangement joined TRBV4-3 to TRBJ2-1, with the identity of the D gene unclear. Sequenced material: PBMCs from blood, taken 4 to 6 days after vaccination. This TCR derives from a man in his forties or fifties who received an inactivated influenza vaccine. Donor details come from another sample of the same person, matched by shared clones. The DNA sequence is TGCGCCAGCAGCCATCGGGCCTCCCCGTTTATGGATGAGCAGTTCTTC. It is translated as CASSHRASPFMDEQFF.